This TCR beta chain was identified during a study of T cell clonotyping in hematopoietic cell transplantation. Study-wide results and caveats: At the given depth, recipient repertoires were over 95% de novo clonotypes.

Profiling relied on immunoSEQ multiplex PCR, and the TCRdb table lists in-frame clones only, not all of them. This table holds about 69,000 clones, about 93% found once. Germline V CDR1 and CDR2: LGHNA, YNFKEQ. The CDR3 is 14 residues long. The germline V and J ends were trimmed by 0 bases and 9 bases, with 12 bases remaining between them. Turning to this clone: What it binds is unknown.

The TCR comes from a man between 45 and 60 years old in good health. Some clones in this sample may be carry-over from other donors' samples. This chain joins TRBV4-2 and TRBJ2-1; D gene uncertain. Sequenced sample: peripheral blood mononuclear cells. CDR3 region: CASSQDFLEREQFF. The CDR3 nucleotides read TGTGCCAGCAGCCAAGACTTTCTAGAGCGTGAGCAGTTCTTC.